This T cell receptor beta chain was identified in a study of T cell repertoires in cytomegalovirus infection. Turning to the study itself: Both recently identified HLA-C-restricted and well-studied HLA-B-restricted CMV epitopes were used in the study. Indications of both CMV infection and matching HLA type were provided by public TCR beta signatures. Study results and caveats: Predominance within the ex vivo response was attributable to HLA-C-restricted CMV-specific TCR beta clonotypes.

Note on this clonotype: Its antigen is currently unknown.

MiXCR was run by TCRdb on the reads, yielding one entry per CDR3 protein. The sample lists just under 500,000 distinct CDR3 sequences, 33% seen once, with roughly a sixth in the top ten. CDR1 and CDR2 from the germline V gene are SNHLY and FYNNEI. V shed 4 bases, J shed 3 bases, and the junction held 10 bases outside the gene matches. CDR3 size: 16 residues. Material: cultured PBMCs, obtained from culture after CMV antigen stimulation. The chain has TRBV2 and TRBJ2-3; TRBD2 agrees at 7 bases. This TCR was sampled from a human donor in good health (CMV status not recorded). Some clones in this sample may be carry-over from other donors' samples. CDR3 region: CASSGLGGPATDTQYF. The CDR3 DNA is TGTGCCAGCAGTGGATTGGGAGGGCCGGCTACAGATACGCAGTATTTT.